A selection of T cell receptor beta chains follows, all from one sample in a study of early T cells in non-severe SARS-CoV-2 infection. TCRdb passed the 5' RACE reads through MiXCR, listing each CDR3 protein once. Here the sample spans under 100,000 distinct CDR3 sequences, 8% to 13% being singletons. Sequencing used whole blood. These receptors were taken from an adult who was a healthcare worker with PCR-confirmed SARS-CoV-2 infection or an uninfected control (not recorded which). Both conserved end residues are part of each CDR3. A D gene is named only where the DNA matches it firmly. Some rows mark clone size as missing; the rest say once, few, many or name a class of expanded clone.

TRBD1	TRBV7-8	TRBJ1-2	many	TGTGCCAGCAGACCGAACAGGGGTGGCTACACCTTC	CASRPNRGGYTF
TRBD1	TRBV20-1	TRBJ1-1	-	TGCAGTGCTAGAGCATTTGACGGACAGGGATTGGGCACTGAAGCTTTCTTT	CSARAFDGQGLGTEAFF
-	TRBV20-1	TRBJ1-2	few	TGCAGTGCTAGAGGTCTGACGGCGTCGCAAGGCTACACCTTC	CSARGLTASQGYTF
-	TRBV30	TRBJ1-4	-	TGTGCCTGGAGAAGGGTCGGGGCAACTAATGAAAAACTGTTTTTT	CAWRRVGATNEKLFF
-	TRBV6-5	TRBJ1-2	many	TGTGCCAGCAGTTTTAAGGCGGACTATGGCTACACCTTC	CASSFKADYGYTF
-	TRBV28	TRBJ2-1	many	TGTGCCAGCAGGCGCACAGGGTCCAGGCTTCCATACAATGAGCAGTTCTTC	CASRRTGSRLPYNEQFF
-	TRBV7-6	TRBJ2-7	few	TGTGCCAGCAGCCACCTGGGGGAATCCTACGAGCAGTACTTC	CASSHLGESYEQYF
-	TRBV14	TRBJ1-1	few	TGTGCCAGCAGCCGACAGACGAACACTGAAGCTTTCTTT	CASSRQTNTEAFF
TRBD2	TRBV20-1	TRBJ2-1	many	TGCAGTGCTACTAGCGGGGTTGAATACAATGAGCAGTTCTTC	CSATSGVEYNEQFF
TRBD2	TRBV2	TRBJ2-1	few	TGTGCCAGCAGTGGGACTAGCGGGGGGGCGAATGAGCAGTTCTTC	CASSGTSGGANEQFF
-	TRBV29-1	TRBJ1-1	few	TGCAGCGTTGCCCATGTGGTGGCCCCAACTGAAGCTTTCTTT	CSVAHVVAPTEAFF
-	TRBV7-2	TRBJ1-1	-	TGTGCCAGCAGCTTAGTGGCGGCGGGGGACACTGAAGCTTTCTTT	CASSLVAAGDTEAFF
-	TRBV20-1	TRBJ1-1	many	TGCAGTGCTAGAGAAGGGGGAAGGGTAACGAACACTGAAGCTTTCTTT	CSAREGGRVTNTEAFF
-	TRBV9	TRBJ2-3	many	TGTGCCAGCACCCGATGGGACCGCGCAGATACGCAGTATTTT	CASTRWDRADTQYF
TRBD2	TRBV3-1	TRBJ2-2	many	TGTGCCAGCAGCCAAGGGGGACTAGCTACCGGGGAGCTGTTTTTT	CASSQGGLATGELFF
-	TRBV3-1	TRBJ2-7	-	TGTGCCAGCAGCCAAGTAGGAGACAGGAGCTCCTACGAGCAGTACTTC	CASSQVGDRSSYEQYF
-	TRBV7-2	TRBJ1-4	few	TGTGCCAGCAGCTTAGCAGGGCCAGCCTTTAAGCGGGAAAAACTGTTTTTT	CASSLAGPAFKREKLFF
-	TRBV7-9	TRBJ1-3	few	TGTGCCAGCAGCTCTCGGGCCGGGGATGGAAACACCATATATTTT	CASSSRAGDGNTIYF
-	TRBV19	TRBJ2-1	few	TGTGCCAGTAGTATAGATCTAGGGGAGTTATACAATGAGCAGTTCTTC	CASSIDLGELYNEQFF
-	TRBV7-2	TRBJ2-1	many	TGTGCCAGCAGCTTCCGGGGAAGCAATGAGCAGTTCTTC	CASSFRGSNEQFF
-	TRBV3-1	TRBJ2-7	few	TGTGCCAGCAGCCAACAAACAGGACCTTATAAGCAGTACTTC	CASSQQTGPYKQYF
-	TRBV2	TRBJ1-4	many	TGTGCCAGCAGCGGGTATAAAGGCGAGGAAATTAATGAAAAACTGTTTTTT	CASSGYKGEEINEKLFF
-	TRBV6-2/TRBV6-3	TRBJ2-5	many	TGTGCCAGCAGTTACGGACAACAAGAGACCCAGTACTTC	CASSYGQQETQYF
TRBD2	TRBV4-2	TRBJ2-1	few	TGTGCCAGCAGCCAAGTGGGCAGCGGGAAAGAGTTCTTC	CASSQVGSGKEFF